The 13 T cell receptor beta chains below were found in one sample sequenced in a study of identical twins. In TCRdb, the 5' RACE reads were re-called with MiXCR into one record per CDR3 protein. The sample lists under 300,000 distinct CDR3 sequences, about an eighth occurring once. The sample was also reused in another study, on yellow fever vaccine responses in identical twins.

Material: memory (CD45RO+) T cells sorted from blood. The receptors were sampled from a woman aged 18-35 years in good health.

This clonotype has only one observation. The junction departs from the called germline gene at one end, perhaps through a read error. The chain couples TRBV20-1 to TRBJ2-1, with TRBD1 matching 7 bases. The CDR3 totals 16 residues. Germline CDR1 DFQATT, CDR2 SNEGSKA (reference sequence). CDR3 protein: CCARAQGQGRYNEQFF. The CDR3 bases are TGCTGTGCTAGAGCACAGGGGCAGGGCAGGTACAATGAGCAGTTCTTC.

This chain connects TRBV6-2 or TRBV6-3 to TRBJ2-1; 7 bases match TRBD2. Per germline, CDR1 MNHEY and CDR2 SVGEGT. The CDR3 contains 11 residues. J was trimmed by 14 bases and V by 0 bases; bases with no gene match: 1. The CDR3 coding sequence is TGTGCCAGCAGTTACTCAGGGAGGGAGTTCTTC. Residues: CASSYSGREFF.

This clonotype was detected a few times. The rearrangement links TRBV7-3 to TRBJ1-5; D may be TRBD1 (6 bases). The CDR3 is 16 amino acids. CDR1 SGHTA and CDR2 FQGTGA come from the germline V gene. Trimming took off 5 bases at V and 2 bases at J, with 16 bases between the two ends. CDR3 DNA: TGTGCCAGCAGCGTACAGGGTGGGGATTGCAATCAGCCCCAGCATTTT. Translation gives CASSVQGGDCNQPQHF.

The V call is TRBV27, the J call TRBJ2-3; TRBD1 matches at 9 bases. In germline, CDR1 is MNHEY, CDR2 SMNVEV (reference sequence). Losses at the gene ends were 5 bases for V and 7 bases for J; bases not matched to a gene: 13. The CDR3 extends over 16 amino acids. The DNA of the CDR3 is TGTGCCAGCAGTCCCCAGGGTGGGACAGGGATAAATACGCAGTATTTT. It is translated as CASSPQGGTGINTQYF.

The genes are TRBV14 and TRBJ2-2; D perhaps matches TRBD1 (5 bases). The CDR3 extends over 19 amino acids. Germline CDR1 reads SGHDN; CDR2 reads FVKESK. Trimming took off 1 base at V and 6 bases at J, with 24 bases between the two ends. Written as DNA, the CDR3 is TGTGCCAGCAGCCAAGTTAGGGGTACAGAGTCGATCCGTGCCGGGGAGCTGTTTTTT. As protein: CASSQVRGTESIRAGELFF.

The sample holds a few counts of this clonotype. J is TRBJ1-5 and V is TRBV6-6; D is unclear. Trimming took off 4 bases at V and 1 base at J, with 5 bases between the two ends. CDR3 length: 13 residues. Looked up from germline, CDR1 is MNHNY and CDR2 is SVGAGI (reference sequence). The chain's CDR3 is CASSLQSNQPQHF. The DNA for the CDR3 is TGTGCCAGCAGTTTACAGAGCAATCAGCCCCAGCATTTT.

This clonotype was seen more than once but under ten times. The chain employs TRBV7-2 and TRBJ1-3; D ambiguous. The V gene's germline CDR1 is SGHTA and CDR2 FQGNSA. This CDR3 spans 13 amino acids. V lost 4 bases, J lost 3 bases, and 7 bases lay in between. The CDR3 spells CASSSDGGNTIYF. The CDR3, as DNA: TGTGCCAGCAGCTCGGACGGTGGAAACACCATATATTTT.

V usage is TRBV5-1 and J usage is TRBJ2-5; D remains unclear. V lost 4 bases and J lost 2, with 12 bases in between. In germline, CDR1 is SGHRS, CDR2 YFSETQ. The CDR3 is 14 residues long. CDR3 bases: TGCGCCAGCAGCCCTCGTGCCGGGCAAGAGACCCAGTACTTC. Its protein is CASSPRAGQETQYF.

This clonotype was observed at least ten times. This chain links TRBV5-1 with TRBJ2-1, with TRBD1 identical over 9 bases. After removal of 0 bases from V and 9 bases from J, the junction contained 7 bases not matched to a gene. The germline V gene has CDR1 SGHRS and CDR2 YFSETQ. CDR3 size: 15 residues. Here the CDR3 reads CASSLGSTGGSEQFF. In nucleotides, the CDR3 is TGCGCCAGCAGCTTGGGTTCGACAGGGGGGTCTGAGCAGTTCTTC.

This clonotype showed up just a few times. CDR3 region: CAWSNSLRGEQFF. For the CDR3, the DNA is TGTGCCTGGAGTAACAGCTTGAGGGGTGAGCAGTTCTTC. J is TRBJ2-1 and V is TRBV30; D is perhaps TRBD1 or TRBD2 (5 bases each). The CDR3 spans 13 residues. The germline V and J ends were trimmed by 2 bases and 9 bases, with 14 bases remaining between them. From germline, CDR1 is GTSNPN and CDR2 SVGIG (reference sequence).

V is TRBV30 and J is TRBJ2-7, with D uncertain. Trimming removed 0 bases at V and 2 bases at J, with 11 bases between. Germline values: CDR1 GTSNPN, CDR2 SVGIG (reference sequence). This CDR3 has 14 residues. CDR3 amino acids: CAWSVGTITYEQYF. The CDR3 DNA follows: TGTGCCTGGAGTGTAGGAACGATCACCTACGAGCAGTACTTC.

The sample holds many counts of this clonotype. The chain recombines TRBV18 with TRBJ1-1; no definite D call. Trimming pared 2 bases from V and 1 base from J, leaving 11 bases between. Germline V gene sequence: CDR1 KGHSH, CDR2 LQKENI. The CDR3 has 15 residues. CDR3 nucleotides: TGTGCCAGCTCACCATCACGGATCGAGAACACTGAAGCTTTCTTT. Encoded protein: CASSPSRIENTEAFF.

The chain carries TRBV24-1 and TRBJ2-5; maybe TRBD2 (6 bases). In germline, CDR1 is KGHDR, CDR2 SFDVKD. CDR3 length: 15 amino acids. V gave up 7 bases and J gave up 2 bases, with 16 bases separating them. The CDR3 sequence: CATSRGTLTQETQYF. CDR3 sequence (DNA): TGTGCCACCAGCCGGGGGACCCTAACGCAAGAGACCCAGTACTTC.